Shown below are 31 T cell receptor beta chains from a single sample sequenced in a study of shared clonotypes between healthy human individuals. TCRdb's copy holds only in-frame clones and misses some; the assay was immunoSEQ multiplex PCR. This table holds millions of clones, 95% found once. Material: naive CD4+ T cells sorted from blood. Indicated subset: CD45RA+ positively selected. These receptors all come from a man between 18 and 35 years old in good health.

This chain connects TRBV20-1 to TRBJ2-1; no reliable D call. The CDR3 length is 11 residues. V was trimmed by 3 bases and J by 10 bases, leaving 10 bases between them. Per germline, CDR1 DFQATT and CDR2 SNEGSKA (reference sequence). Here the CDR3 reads CSASWVQEQFF. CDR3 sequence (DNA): TGCAGTGCTAGCTGGGTACAAGAGCAGTTCTTC.

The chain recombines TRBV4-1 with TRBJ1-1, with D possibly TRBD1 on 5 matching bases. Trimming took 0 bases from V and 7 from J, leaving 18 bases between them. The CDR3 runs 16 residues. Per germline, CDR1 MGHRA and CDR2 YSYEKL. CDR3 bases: TGCGCCAGCAGCCAAGATGGTCGCCAGGGTGTAGGTGAAGCTTTCTTT. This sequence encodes CASSQDGRQGVGEAFF.

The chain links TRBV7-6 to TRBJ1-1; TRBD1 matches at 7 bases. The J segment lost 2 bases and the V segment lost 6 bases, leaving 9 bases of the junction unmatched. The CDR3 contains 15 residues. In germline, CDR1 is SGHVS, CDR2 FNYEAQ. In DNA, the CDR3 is TGTGCCAGCAGTTACCCCGGGACAGTCAACACTGAAGCTTTCTTT. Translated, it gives CASSYPGTVNTEAFF. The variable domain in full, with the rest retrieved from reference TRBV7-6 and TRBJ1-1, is GAGVSQSPRYKVTKRGQDVALRCDPISGHVSLYWYRQALGQGPEFLTYFNYEAQQDKSGLPNDRFSAERPEGSISTLTIQRTEQRDSAMYRCASSYPGTVNTEAFFGQGTRLTVV.

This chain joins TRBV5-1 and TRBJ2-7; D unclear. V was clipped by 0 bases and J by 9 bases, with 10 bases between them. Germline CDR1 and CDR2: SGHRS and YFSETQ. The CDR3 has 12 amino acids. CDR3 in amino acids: CASSLDGAPQYF. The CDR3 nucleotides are TGCGCCAGCAGCTTGGACGGAGCGCCGCAGTACTTC.

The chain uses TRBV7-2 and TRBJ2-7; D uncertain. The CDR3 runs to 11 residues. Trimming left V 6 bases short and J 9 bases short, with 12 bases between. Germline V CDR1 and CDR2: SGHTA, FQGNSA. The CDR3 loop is CASRLELGQYF. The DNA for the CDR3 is TGTGCCAGCAGACTGGAGTTAGGGCAGTACTTC.

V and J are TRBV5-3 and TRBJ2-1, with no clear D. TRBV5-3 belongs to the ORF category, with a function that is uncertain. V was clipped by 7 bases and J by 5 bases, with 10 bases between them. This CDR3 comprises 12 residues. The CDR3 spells CARFYSDNEQFF. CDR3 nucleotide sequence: TGTGCCAGATTCTACAGTGACAATGAGCAGTTCTTC.

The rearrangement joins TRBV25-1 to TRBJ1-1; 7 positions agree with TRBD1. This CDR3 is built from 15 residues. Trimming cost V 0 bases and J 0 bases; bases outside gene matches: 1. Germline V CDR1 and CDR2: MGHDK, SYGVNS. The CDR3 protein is CASSEYGQVNTEAFF. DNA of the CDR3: TGTGCCAGCAGTGAATATGGACAGGTGAACACTGAAGCTTTCTTT.

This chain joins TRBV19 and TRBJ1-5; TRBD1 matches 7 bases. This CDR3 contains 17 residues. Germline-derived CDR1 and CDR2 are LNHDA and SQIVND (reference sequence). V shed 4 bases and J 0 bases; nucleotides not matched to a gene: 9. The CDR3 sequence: CASSTDRTGYSNQPQHF. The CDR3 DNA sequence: TGTGCCAGTAGTACCGACCGGACAGGCTATAGCAATCAGCCCCAGCATTTT.

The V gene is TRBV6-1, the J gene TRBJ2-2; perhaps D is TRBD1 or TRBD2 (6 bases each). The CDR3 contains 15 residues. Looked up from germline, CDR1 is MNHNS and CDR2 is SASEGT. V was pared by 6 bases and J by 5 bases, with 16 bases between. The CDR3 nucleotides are TGTGCCAGCAGCTATGAAGGGGGGTCGACCGGGGAGCTGTTTTTT. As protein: CASSYEGGSTGELFF.

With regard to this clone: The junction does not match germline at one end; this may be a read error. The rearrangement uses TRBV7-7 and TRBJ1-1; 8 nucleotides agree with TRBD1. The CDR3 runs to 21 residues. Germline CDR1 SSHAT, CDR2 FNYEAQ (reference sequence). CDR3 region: CASSFPNPDRAEGNMNTEAFF. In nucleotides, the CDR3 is TGTGCTAGCAGCTTCCCCAACCCGGACAGGGCTGAGGGTAACATGAACACTGAAGCTTTCTTT.

In DNA form, the CDR3 reads TGCGCCAGCAGTGAGTCGACGGGGTTAGATACGCAGTATTTT. This translates into CASSESTGLDTQYF. V usage is TRBV10-1 and J usage is TRBJ2-3, with a weak D call TRBD2 (5 bases). The germline gives CDR1 WNHNN, CDR2 SYGVQD (reference sequence). This CDR3 has 14 residues. V lost 0 bases, J lost 5 bases, and 9 bases lay in between.

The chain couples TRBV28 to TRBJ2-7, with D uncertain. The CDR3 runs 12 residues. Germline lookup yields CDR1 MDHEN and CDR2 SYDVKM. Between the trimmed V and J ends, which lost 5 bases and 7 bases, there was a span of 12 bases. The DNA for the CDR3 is TGTGCCAGCAGTCTACCCCAAAGGGAGCAGTACTTC. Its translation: CASSLPQREQYF.

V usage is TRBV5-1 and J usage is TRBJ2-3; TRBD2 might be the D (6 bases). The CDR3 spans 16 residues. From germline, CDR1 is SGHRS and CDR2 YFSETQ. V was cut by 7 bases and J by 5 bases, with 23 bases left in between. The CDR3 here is CASSGGLGSREDTQYF. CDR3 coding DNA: TGCGCCAGCTCCGGTGGGTTGGGCTCGCGGGAAGATACGCAGTATTTT. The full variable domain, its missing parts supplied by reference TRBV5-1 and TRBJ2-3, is KAGVTQTPRYLIKTRGQQVTLSCSPISGHRSVSWYQQTPGQGLQFLFEYFSETQRNKGNFPGRFSGRQFSNSRSEMNVSTLELGDSALYLCASSGGLGSREDTQYFGPGTRLTVL.

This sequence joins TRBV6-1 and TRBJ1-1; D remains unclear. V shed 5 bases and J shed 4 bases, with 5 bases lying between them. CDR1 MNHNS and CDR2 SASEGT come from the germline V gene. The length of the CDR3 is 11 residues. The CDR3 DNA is TGTGCCAGCAGTAAAAGCACTGAAGCTTTCTTT. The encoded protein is CASSKSTEAFF.

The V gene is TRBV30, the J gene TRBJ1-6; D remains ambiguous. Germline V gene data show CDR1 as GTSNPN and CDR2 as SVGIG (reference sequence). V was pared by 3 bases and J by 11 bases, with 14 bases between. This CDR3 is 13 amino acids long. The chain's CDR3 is CAWSGVMAAPLHF. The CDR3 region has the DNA TGTGCCTGGAGCGGGGTAATGGCCGCACCCCTCCACTTT.

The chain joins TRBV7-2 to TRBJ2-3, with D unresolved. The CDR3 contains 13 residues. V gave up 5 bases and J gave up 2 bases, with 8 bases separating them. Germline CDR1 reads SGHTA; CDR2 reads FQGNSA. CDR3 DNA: TGTGCCAGCAGCCCTGACACCACAGATACGCAGTATTTT. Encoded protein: CASSPDTTDTQYF.

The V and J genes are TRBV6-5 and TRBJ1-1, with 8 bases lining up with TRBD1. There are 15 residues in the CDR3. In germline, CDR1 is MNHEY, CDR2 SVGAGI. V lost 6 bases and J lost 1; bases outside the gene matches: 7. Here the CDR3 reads CASRVLGTGNTEAFF. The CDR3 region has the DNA TGTGCCAGCAGAGTTTTGGGGACAGGGAACACTGAAGCTTTCTTT.

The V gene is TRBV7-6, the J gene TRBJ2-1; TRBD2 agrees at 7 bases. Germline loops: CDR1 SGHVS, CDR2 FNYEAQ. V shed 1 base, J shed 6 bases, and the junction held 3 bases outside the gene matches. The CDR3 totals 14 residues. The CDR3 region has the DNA TGTGCCAGCAGCTTAGTAGCGGGTCCCAATGAGCAGTTCTTC. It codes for CASSLVAGPNEQFF.

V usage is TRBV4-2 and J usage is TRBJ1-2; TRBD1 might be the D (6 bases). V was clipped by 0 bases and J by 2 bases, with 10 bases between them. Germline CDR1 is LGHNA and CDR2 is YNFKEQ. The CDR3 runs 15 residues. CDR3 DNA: TGTGCCAGCAGCCAAGATCTTCAGGGGAACTATGGCTACACCTTC. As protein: CASSQDLQGNYGYTF.

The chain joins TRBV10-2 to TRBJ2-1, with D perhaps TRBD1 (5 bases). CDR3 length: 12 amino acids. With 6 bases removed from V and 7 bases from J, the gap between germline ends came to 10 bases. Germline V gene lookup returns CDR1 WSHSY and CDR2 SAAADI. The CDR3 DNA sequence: TGCGCCAGCAGCTTACAGGTTAATGAGCAGTTCTTC. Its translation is CASSLQVNEQFF.

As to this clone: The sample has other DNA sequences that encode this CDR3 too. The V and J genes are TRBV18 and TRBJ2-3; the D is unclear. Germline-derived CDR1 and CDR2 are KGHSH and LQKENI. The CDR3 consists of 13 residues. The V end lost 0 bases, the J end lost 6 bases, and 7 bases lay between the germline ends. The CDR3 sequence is CASSPPGRDTQYF. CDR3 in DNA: TGTGCCAGCTCACCACCGGGCCGTGATACGCAGTATTTT.

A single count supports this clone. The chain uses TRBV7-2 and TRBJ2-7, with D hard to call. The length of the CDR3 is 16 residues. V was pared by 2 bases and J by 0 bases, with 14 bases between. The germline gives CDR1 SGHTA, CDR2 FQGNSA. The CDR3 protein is CASSLNRSPFSYEQYF. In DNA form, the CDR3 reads TGTGCCAGCAGCTTAAACCGTTCCCCCTTCTCCTACGAGCAGTACTTC.

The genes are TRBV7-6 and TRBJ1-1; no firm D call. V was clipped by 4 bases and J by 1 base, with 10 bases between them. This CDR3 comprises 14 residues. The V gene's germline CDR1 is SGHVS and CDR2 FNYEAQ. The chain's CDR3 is CASSSHKSNTEAFF. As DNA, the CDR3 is TGTGCCAGCAGCTCCCATAAGTCGAACACTGAAGCTTTCTTT.

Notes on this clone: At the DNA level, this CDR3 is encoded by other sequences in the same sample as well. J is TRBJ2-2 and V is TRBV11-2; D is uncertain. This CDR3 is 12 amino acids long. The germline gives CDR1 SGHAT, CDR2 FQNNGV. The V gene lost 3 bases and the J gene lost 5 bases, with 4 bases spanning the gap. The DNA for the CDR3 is TGTGCCAGCAGCTTTATAACCGGGGAGCTGTTTTTT. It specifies CASSFITGELFF.

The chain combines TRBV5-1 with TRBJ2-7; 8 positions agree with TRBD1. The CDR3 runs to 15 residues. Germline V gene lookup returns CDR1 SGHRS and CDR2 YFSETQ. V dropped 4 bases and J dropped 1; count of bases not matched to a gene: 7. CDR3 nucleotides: TGCGCCAGCAGCCCCGTCCAGGGGGCATCCTACGAGCAGTACTTC. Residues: CASSPVQGASYEQYF.

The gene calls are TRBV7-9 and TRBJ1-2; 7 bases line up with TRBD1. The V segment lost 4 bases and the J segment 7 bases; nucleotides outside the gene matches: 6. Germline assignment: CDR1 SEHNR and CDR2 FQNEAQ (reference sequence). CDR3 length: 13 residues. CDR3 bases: TGTGCCAGCAGCTGGACAGGAACTAGTGGCTACACCTTC. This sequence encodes CASSWTGTSGYTF.

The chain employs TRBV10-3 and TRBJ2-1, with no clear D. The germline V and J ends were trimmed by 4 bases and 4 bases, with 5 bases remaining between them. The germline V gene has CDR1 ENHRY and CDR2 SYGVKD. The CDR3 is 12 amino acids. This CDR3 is CAISGRYNEQFF. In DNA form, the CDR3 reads TGTGCCATCAGTGGCAGATACAATGAGCAGTTCTTC.

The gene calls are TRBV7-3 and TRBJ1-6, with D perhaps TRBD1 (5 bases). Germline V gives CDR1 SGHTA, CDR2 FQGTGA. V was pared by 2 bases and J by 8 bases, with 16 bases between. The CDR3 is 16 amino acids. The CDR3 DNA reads TGTGCCAGCAGCTTATGGGGCCGGGCGCAAGATTCACCCCTCCACTTT. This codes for CASSLWGRAQDSPLHF.

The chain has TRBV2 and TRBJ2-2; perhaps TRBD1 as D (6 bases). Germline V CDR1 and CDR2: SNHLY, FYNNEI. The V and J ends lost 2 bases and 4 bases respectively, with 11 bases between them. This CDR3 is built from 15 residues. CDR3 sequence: CASSEWTASTGELFF. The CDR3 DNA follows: TGTGCCAGCAGTGAATGGACAGCCTCCACCGGGGAGCTGTTTTTT.

The CDR3 DNA is TGTGCCTGGAGTGTAAGGGGGCGGAGAATCTATAATTCACCCCTCCACTTT. It yields the protein CAWSVRGRRIYNSPLHF. The chain is built from TRBV30 and TRBJ1-6; 7 nucleotides match TRBD1. From germline, CDR1 is GTSNPN and CDR2 SVGIG (reference sequence). The junction had 8 bases not matched to a gene; V was cut back by 0 bases and J by 3 bases. The CDR3 runs 17 residues.

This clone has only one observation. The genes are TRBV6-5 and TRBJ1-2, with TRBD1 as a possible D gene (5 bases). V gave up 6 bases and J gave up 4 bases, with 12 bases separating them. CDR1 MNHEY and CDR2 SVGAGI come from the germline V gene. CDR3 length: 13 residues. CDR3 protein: CASSREFGYGYTF. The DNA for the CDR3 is TGTGCCAGCAGCAGGGAGTTCGGCTATGGCTACACCTTC.